The entry that follows covers one TCR beta chain sequence. Its antigen is still unknown. The investigators reverse transcribed all of the isolated RNA, so they sequenced expressed TCRB transcripts. The repertoire was sequenced with immunoSEQ multiplex PCR; TCRdb's copy has only in-frame clones and lacks some. The table includes hundreds of thousands of clones, roughly 13% detected once. This sample was taken from a study of beta chain features in type 1 diabetes. General observations from the study: When Type 1 diabetes patients were examined, their TCRB CDR3s proved moderately but significantly shorter in all four CD4+ subsets.

The sequenced material came from naive CD4+ T cells from blood. The TCR sequence derives from a man younger than 35 with type 1 diabetes.

Here the CDR3 reads CASRQYSYEQYF. The CDR3 DNA is TGTGCCAGCAGGCAGTACTCCTACGAGCAGTACTTC. V gene TRBV6-5 combines with J gene TRBJ2-7; no definite D call. Trimming pared 6 bases from V and 0 bases from J, leaving 6 bases between. Per the germline V gene, CDR1 is MNHEY and CDR2 is SVGAGI. CDR3 length: 12 amino acids.